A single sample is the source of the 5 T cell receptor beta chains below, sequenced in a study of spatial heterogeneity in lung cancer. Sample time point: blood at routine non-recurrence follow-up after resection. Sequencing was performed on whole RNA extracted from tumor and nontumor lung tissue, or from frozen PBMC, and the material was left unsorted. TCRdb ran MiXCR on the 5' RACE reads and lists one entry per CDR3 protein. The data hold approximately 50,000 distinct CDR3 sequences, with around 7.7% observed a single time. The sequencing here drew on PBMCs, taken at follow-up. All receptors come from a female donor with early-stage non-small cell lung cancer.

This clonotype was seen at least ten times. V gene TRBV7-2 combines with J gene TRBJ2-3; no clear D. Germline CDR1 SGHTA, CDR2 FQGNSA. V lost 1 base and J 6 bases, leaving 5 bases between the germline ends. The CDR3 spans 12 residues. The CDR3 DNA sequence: TGTGCCAGCAGCTTAGACAGCGATACGCAGTATTTT. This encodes CASSLDSDTQYF.

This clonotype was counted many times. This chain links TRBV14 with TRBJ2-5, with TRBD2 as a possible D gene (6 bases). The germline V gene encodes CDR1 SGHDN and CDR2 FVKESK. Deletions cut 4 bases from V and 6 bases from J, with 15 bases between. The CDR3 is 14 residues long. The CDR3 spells CASSRGGPAKTQYF. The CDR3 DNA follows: TGTGCCAGCAGCCGTGGAGGGCCCGCTAAGACCCAGTACTTC. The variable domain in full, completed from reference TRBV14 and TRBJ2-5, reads EAGVTQFPSHSVIEKGQTVTLRCDPISGHDNLYWYRRVMGKEIKFLLHFVKESKQDESGMPNNRFLAERTGGTYSTLKVQPAELEDSGVYFCASSRGGPAKTQYFGPGTRLLVL.

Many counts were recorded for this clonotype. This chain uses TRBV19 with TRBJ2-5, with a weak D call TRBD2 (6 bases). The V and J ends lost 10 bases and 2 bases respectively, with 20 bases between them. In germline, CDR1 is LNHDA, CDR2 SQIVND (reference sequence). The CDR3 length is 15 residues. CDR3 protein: CATSPGELFQETQYF. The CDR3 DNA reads TGTGCCACCTCACCGGGGGAACTTTTTCAAGAGACCCAGTACTTC.

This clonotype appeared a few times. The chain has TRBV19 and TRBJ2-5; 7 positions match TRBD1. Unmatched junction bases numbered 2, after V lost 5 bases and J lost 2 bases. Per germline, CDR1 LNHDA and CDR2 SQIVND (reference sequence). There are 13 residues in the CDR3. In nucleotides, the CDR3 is TGTGCCAGTAGTCCCAGGGGGCAAGAGACCCAGTACTTC. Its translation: CASSPRGQETQYF.

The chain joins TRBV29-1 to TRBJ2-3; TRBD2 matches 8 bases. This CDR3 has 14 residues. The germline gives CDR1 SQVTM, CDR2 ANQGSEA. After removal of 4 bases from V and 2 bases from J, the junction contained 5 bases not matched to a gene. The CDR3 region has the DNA TGCAGCGTTGTCGCGGGGGGACTCACAGATACGCAGTATTTT. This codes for CSVVAGGLTDTQYF.